This TCR beta chain comes out of a study of T cell responses to AZD1222 COVID-19 vaccine. Whole-study findings and limits: Spike-spanning, vaccine-associated CD4 TCRs were dominant at 160-218 and 743-854. Researchers took repertoire samples only after the peak T cell response had come.

Details on this clone: Its antigen is currently unknown.

Clones were read by immunoSEQ multiplex PCR, and TCRdb kept only the in-frame ones, dropping some. The sample lists some 130,000 clones; approximately 86% were seen once. V shed 1 base and J shed 0 bases, with 7 bases lying between them. The CDR3 is 15 amino acids. Germline V lookup: CDR1 SGHTA, CDR2 FQGTGA. This material consisted of peripheral blood, taken 28 days after the second AZD1222 dose. The gene calls are TRBV7-3 and TRBJ2-1; the D is unclear. The TCR originated in an adult who received the AZD1222 COVID-19 vaccine. CDR3 nucleotides: TGTGCCAGCAGCTTAAACCCCCTCTCCTACAATGAGCAGTTCTTC. Residues: CASSLNPLSYNEQFF.